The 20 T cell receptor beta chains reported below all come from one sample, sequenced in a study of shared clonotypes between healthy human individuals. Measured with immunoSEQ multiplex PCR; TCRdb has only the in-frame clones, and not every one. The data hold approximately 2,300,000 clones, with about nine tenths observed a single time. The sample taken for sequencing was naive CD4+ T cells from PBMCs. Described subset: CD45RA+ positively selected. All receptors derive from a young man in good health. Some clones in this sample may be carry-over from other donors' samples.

CDR3 bases: TGTGCCAGCAGTCGTCCGTCAGAGACCCAGTACTTC. Translation: CASSRPSETQYF. The rearrangement joins TRBV28 to TRBJ2-5; D is unclear. V lost 5 bases and J lost 4, with 8 bases in between. This CDR3 contains 12 residues. Germline loops: CDR1 MDHEN, CDR2 SYDVKM. The full variable domain, in which reference TRBV28 and TRBJ2-5 provide the parts outside the CDR3, is DVKVTQSSRYLVKRTGEKVFLECVQDMDHENMFWYRQDPGLGLRLIYFSYDVKMKEKGDIPEGYSVSREKKERFSLILESASTNQTSMYLCASSRPSETQYFGPGTRLLVL.

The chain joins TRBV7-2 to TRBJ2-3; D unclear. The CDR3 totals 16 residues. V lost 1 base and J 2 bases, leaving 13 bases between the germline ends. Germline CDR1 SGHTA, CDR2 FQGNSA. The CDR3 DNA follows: TGTGCCAGCAGCTTAGTGGCCGACCCGGCCACAGATACGCAGTATTTT. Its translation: CASSLVADPATDTQYF.

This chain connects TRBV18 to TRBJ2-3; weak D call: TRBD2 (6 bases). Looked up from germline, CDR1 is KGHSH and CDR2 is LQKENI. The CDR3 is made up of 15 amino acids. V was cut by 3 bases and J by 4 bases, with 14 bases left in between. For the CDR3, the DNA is TGTGCCAGCTCACCCGGAGCGGGTGGGGCAGATACGCAGTATTTT. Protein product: CASSPGAGGADTQYF.

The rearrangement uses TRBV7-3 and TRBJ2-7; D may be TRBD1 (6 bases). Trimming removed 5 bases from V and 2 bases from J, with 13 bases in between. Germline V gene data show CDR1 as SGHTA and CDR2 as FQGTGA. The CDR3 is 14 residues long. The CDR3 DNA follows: TGTGCCAGCAGCCAGGGGACACCACCCTACGAGCAGTACTTC. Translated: CASSQGTPPYEQYF.

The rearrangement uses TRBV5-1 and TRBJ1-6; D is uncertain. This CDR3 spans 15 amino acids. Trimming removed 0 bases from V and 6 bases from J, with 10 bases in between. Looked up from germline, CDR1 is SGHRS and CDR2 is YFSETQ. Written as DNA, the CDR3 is TGCGCCAGCAGCTTGGGTGGGGAGAGTAATTCACCCCTCCACTTT. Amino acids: CASSLGGESNSPLHF.

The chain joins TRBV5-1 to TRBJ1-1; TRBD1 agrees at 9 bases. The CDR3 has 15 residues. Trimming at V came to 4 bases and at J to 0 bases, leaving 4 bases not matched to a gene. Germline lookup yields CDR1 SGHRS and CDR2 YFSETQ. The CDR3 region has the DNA TGCGCCAGCAGCCCTAGGACAGGGGTGAACACTGAAGCTTTCTTT. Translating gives CASSPRTGVNTEAFF.

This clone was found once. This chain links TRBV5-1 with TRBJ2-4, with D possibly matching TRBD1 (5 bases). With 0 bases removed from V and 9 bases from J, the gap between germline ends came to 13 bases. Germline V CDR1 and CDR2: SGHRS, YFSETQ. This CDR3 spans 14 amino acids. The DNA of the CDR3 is TGCGCCAGCAGCTTGGCCTATGGACATACCATTCAGTACTTC. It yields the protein CASSLAYGHTIQYF. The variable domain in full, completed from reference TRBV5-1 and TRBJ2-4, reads KAGVTQTPRYLIKTRGQQVTLSCSPISGHRSVSWYQQTPGQGLQFLFEYFSETQRNKGNFPGRFSGRQFSNSRSEMNVSTLELGDSALYLCASSLAYGHTIQYFGAGTRLSVL.

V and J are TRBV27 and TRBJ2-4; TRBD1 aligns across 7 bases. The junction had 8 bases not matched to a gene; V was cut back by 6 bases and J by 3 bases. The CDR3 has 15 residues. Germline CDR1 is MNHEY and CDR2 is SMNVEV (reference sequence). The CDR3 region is CASRRTGDGKNIQYF. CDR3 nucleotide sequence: TGTGCCAGCAGAAGAACAGGGGATGGCAAAAACATTCAGTACTTC.

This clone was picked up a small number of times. The CDR3 region has the DNA TGTGCCTGGAGTTTTACAGGGGCGCGAAGGACTGAAGCTTTCTTT. It specifies CAWSFTGARRTEAFF. This chain links TRBV30 with TRBJ1-1, with 7 bases fitting TRBD1. The CDR3 covers 15 residues. CDR1 is GTSNPN, CDR2 SVGIG, per germline (reference sequence). With 2 bases clipped from V and 5 bases from J, the junction kept 11 bases outside the gene matches.

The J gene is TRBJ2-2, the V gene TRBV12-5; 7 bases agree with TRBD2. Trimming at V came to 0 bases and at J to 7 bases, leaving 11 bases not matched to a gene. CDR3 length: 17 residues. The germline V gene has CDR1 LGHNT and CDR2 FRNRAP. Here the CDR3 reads CASGLVLPAGEFGELFF. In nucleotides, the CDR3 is TGTGCTAGTGGTTTGGTATTACCGGCGGGAGAATTCGGGGAGCTGTTTTTT. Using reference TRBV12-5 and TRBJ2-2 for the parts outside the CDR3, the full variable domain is DARVTQTPRHKVTEMGQEVTMRCQPILGHNTVFWYRQTMMQGLELLAYFRNRAPLDDSGMPKDRFSAEMPDATLATLKIQPSEPRDSAVYFCASGLVLPAGEFGELFFGEGSRLTVL.

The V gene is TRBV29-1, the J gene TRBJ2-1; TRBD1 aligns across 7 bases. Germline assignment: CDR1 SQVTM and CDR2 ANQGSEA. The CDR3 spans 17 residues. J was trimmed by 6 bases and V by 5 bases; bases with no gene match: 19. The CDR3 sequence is CSVYTKRDSGPGNEQFF. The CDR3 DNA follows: TGCAGCGTTTACACGAAAAGGGACAGCGGACCGGGCAATGAGCAGTTCTTC.

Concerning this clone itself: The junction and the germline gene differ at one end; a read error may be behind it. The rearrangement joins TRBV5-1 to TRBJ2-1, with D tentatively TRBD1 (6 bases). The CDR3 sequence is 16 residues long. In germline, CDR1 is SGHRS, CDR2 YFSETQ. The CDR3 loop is CASSLGAIQGYNEQFF. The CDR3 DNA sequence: TGCGCCAGCAGTTTGGGGGCCATACAGGGCTACAATGAGCAGTTCTTC. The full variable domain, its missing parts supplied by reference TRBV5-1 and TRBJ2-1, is KAGVTQTPRYLIKTRGQQVTLSCSPISGHRSVSWYQQTPGQGLQFLFEYFSETQRNKGNFPGRFSGRQFSNSRSEMNVSTLELGDSALYLCASSLGAIQGYNEQFFGPGTRLTVL.

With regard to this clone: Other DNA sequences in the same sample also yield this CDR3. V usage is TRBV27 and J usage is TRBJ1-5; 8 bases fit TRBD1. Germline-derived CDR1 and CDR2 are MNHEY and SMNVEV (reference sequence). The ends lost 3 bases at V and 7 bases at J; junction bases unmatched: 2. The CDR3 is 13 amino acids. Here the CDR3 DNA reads TGTGCCAGCAGTTTCCAGGGGGCCCAGCCCCAGCATTTT. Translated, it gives CASSFQGAQPQHF.

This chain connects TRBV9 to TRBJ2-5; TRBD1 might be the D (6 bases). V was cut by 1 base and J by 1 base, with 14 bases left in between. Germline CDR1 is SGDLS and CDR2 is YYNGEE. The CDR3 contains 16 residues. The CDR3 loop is CASSVSGTILQETQYF. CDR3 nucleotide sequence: TGTGCCAGCAGCGTATCCGGGACAATCCTCCAAGAGACCCAGTACTTC.

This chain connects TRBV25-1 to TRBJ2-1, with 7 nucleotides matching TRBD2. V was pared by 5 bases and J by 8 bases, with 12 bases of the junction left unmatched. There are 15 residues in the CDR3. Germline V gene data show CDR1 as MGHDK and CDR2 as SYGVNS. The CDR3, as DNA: TGTGCCAGCAGTTCACACCCGCCGGGACTACATGAGCAGTTCTTC. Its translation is CASSSHPPGLHEQFF.

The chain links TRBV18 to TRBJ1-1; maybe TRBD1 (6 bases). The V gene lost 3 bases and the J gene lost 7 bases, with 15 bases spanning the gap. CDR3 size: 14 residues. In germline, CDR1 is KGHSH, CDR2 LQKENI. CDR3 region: CASSPQWGASEAFF. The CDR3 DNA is TGTGCCAGCTCACCCCAGTGGGGGGCCAGTGAAGCTTTCTTT.

The CDR3 spells CASSLGRTEAFF. In DNA form, the CDR3 reads TGTGCCAGCAGCTTAGGACGGACTGAAGCTTTCTTT. This chain links TRBV5-6 with TRBJ1-1; no definite D call. Germline loops: CDR1 SGHDT, CDR2 YYEEEE. Trimming stripped 2 bases from V and 5 bases from J, with 7 bases between. CDR3 length: 12 residues. The variable domain in full, completed from reference TRBV5-6 and TRBJ1-1, reads DAGVTQSPTHLIKTRGQQVTLRCSPKSGHDTVSWYQQALGQGPQFIFQYYEEEERQRGNFPDRFSGHQFPNYSSELNVNALLLGDSALYLCASSLGRTEAFFGQGTRLTVV.

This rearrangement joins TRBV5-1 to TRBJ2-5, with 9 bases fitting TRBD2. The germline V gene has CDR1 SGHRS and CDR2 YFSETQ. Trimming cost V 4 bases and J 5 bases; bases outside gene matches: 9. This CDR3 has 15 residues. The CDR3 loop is CASSTGLATSETQYF. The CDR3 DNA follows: TGCGCCAGCAGCACGGGACTAGCCACGTCGGAGACCCAGTACTTC.

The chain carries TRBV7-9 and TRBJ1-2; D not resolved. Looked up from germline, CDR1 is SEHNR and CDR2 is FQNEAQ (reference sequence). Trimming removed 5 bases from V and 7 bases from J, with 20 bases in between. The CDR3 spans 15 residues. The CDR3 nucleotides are TGTGCCAGCAGCCGGTCGGGAGGCGAACTGCGTGGCTACACCTTC. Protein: CASSRSGGELRGYTF.

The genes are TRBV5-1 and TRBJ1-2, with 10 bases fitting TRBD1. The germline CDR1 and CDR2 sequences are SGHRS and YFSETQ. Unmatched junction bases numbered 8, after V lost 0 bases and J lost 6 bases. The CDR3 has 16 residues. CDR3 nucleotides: TGCGCCAGCAGCTTGGGACAGGGGGCGCGGGAGAATGGCTACACCTTC. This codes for CASSLGQGARENGYTF.